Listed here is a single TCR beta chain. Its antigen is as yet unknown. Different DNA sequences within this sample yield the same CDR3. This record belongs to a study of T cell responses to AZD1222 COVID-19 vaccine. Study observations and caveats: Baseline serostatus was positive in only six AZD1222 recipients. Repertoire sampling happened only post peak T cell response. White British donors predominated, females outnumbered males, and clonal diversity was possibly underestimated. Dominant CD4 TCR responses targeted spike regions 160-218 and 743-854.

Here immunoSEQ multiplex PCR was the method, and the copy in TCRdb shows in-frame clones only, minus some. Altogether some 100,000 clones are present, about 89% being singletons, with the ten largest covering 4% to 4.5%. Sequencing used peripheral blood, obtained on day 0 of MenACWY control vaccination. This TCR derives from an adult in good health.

The CDR3 protein is CASSQRGPQPLQGAMVGANVLTF. CDR3 DNA: TGTGCCAGCAGCCAACGGGGCCCCCAGCCCCTACAGGGGGCAATGGTGGGGGCCAACGTCCTGACTTTC. This chain joins TRBV3-1 (or the pseudogene TRBV3-2) and TRBJ2-6, with 9 bases fitting TRBD1. Trimming at V came to 2 bases and at J to 4 bases, leaving 24 bases not matched to a gene. The CDR3 covers 23 residues. The V gene's germline CDR1 is LGHDT and CDR2 YNNKEL (reference sequence).